A selection of T cell receptor beta chains follows, all from one sample in a study of T cells in Graves' hyperthyroidism and ophthalmopathy. TCRdb re-called the multiplex PCR reads with MiXCR, one entry per CDR3 protein. The sample has roughly 510,000 distinct CDR3 sequences, 46% seen once. Material for sequencing was peripheral blood or thyroid tissue (not recorded which). Every receptor here comes from an adult woman with Graves' disease, either hyperthyroidism or ophthalmopathy (not recorded which). CDR3s include the opening cysteine and the closing phenylalanine or tryptophan. The D gene is left open where the match is weak. Size is omitted from some rows. Given values are once, few, many or a class for expanded clones.

V	D	J	size	CDR3	DNA
TRBV15	NA	TRBJ2-5	many	CATSRDEWGETQYF	TGTGCCACCAGCAGAGATGAGTGGGGAGAGACCCAGTACTTC
TRBV7-2	NA	TRBJ2-4	NA	CASSADIQYF	TGTGCCAGCAGCGCTGACATTCAGTACTTC
TRBV9	NA	TRBJ1-3	NA	CASSVATGDSGNTIYF	TGTGCCAGCAGCGTAGCTACGGGGGACTCTGGAAACACCATATATTTT
TRBV9	NA	TRBJ2-5	NA	CASSSGGGGRETQYF	TGTGCCAGCAGCTCAGGGGGAGGGGGCAGAGAGACCCAGTACTTC
TRBV10-3	TRBD2	TRBJ2-5	NA	CAIPGGPQETQYF	TGTGCCATCCCGGGGGGACCCCAAGAGACCCAGTACTTC
TRBV7-8	TRBD1	TRBJ2-2	NA	CASSLGQGHGELFF	TGTGCCAGCAGCCTAGGACAGGGCCACGGGGAGCTGTTTTTT
TRBV20-1	NA	TRBJ1-4	many	CSAKRGVNEKLFF	TGCAGTGCTAAGAGGGGGGTTAATGAAAAACTGTTTTTT
TRBV12-3/TRBV12-4	NA	TRBJ1-1	many	CASSLRGVGRHTEAFF	TGTGCCAGCAGTTTAAGGGGTGTAGGGCGGCACACTGAAGCTTTCTTT
TRBV6-6	NA	TRBJ2-6	many	CASSDVSGANVLTF	TGTGCCAGCAGTGATGTCTCCGGGGCCAACGTCCTGACTTTC
TRBV7-2	NA	TRBJ2-3	NA	CASSGAGLPSTDTQYF	TGTGCCAGCAGCGGGGCAGGACTCCCTAGCACAGATACGCAGTATTTT
TRBV7-9	TRBD2	TRBJ2-7	many	CASRPAGGRYEQYF	TGTGCCAGCAGGCCAGCGGGGGGCAGATACGAGCAGTACTTC
TRBV7-2	NA	TRBJ1-5	many	CASSLGRGGTYQPQHF	TGTGCCAGCAGCTTGGGCAGGGGAGGTACTTATCAGCCCCAGCATTTT
TRBV24-1	NA	TRBJ2-5	NA	CASSIRLQGPGETQYF	TGTGCCAGCAGTATAAGACTGCAGGGCCCGGGGGAGACCCAGTACTTC
TRBV29-1	TRBD1	TRBJ2-5	many	CSDRQGSETQYF	TGCAGCGATCGACAGGGCAGTGAGACCCAGTACTTC
TRBV29-1	NA	TRBJ1-2	NA	CSGALISETGYTF	TGCAGTGGCGCCCTGATCAGTGAGACTGGCTACACCTTC
TRBV20-1	NA	TRBJ1-2	NA	CSATGGGTYGYTF	TGCAGTGCTACTGGAGGGGGAACCTATGGCTACACCTTC
TRBV20-1	TRBD1	TRBJ2-5	many	CSASRGPTETQYF	TGCAGTGCTAGCAGGGGGCCCACGGAGACCCAGTACTTC
TRBV24-1	TRBD1	TRBJ2-1	once	CATSDPDRGTHNEQFF	TGTGCCACCAGTGACCCGGACAGGGGTACACACAATGAGCAGTTCTTC
TRBV10-3	NA	TRBJ1-6	NA	CAISVDGLNSPLHF	TGTGCCATCAGTGTGGACGGACTTAATTCACCCCTCCACTTT
TRBV10-3	TRBD2	TRBJ2-3	few	CAISEAGSTDTQYF	TGTGCCATCAGTGAAGCGGGAAGTACAGATACGCAGTATTTT
TRBV20-1	NA	TRBJ1-1	NA	CSATLSEAFF	TGCAGTGCTACCCTCTCTGAAGCTTTCTTT
TRBV18	NA	TRBJ2-7	few	CASSPGLGAKYEQYF	TGTGCCAGCTCACCAGGTCTGGGGGCTAAATACGAGCAGTACTTC
TRBV10-2	NA	TRBJ2-3	few	CASRETDHTDTQYF	TGCGCCAGCAGGGAGACAGACCACACAGATACGCAGTATTTT
TRBV12-3/TRBV12-4	NA	TRBJ2-2	NA	CASSLFTAGELFF	TGTGCCAGCAGTTTATTCACGGCCGGGGAGCTGTTTTTT
TRBV7-2	TRBD1	TRBJ2-7	NA	CASSLEGTGSEQYF	TGTGCCAGCAGCTTAGAGGGGACAGGGTCCGAGCAGTACTTC
TRBV20-1	TRBD1	TRBJ1-6	NA	CSANIGQGGNSPLHF	TGCAGTGCAAATATCGGACAGGGGGGTAATTCACCCCTCCACTTT
TRBV20-1	NA	TRBJ1-5	NA	CSAKFSTQHF	TGCAGTGCTAAGTTCTCGACCCAGCATTTT
TRBV19	TRBD2	TRBJ2-1	few	CASKGEREGLNEQFF	TGTGCCAGTAAGGGGGAGCGGGAGGGCCTCAATGAGCAGTTCTTC
TRBV4-1	NA	TRBJ1-6	NA	CASSQDWGPTNSALHF	TGCGCCAGCAGCCAAGATTGGGGGCCAACAAATTCGGCCCTCCACTTT
TRBV5-5	TRBD1	TRBJ1-4	NA	CASSTPGQGDEKLFF	TGTGCCAGCAGTACCCCGGGACAGGGGGATGAAAAACTGTTTTTT
TRBV10-3	NA	TRBJ1-5	many	CAISEQINQPQHF	TGTGCCATCAGTGAACAGATCAATCAGCCCCAGCATTTT
TRBV7-9	NA	TRBJ1-5	NA	CASSSRVPSNQPQHF	TGTGCCAGCAGCTCGCGGGTCCCAAGCAATCAGCCCCAGCATTTT
TRBV7-2	NA	TRBJ2-1	NA	CASSFVAGWGEQFF	TGTGCCAGCAGCTTCGTGGCAGGGTGGGGGGAGCAGTTCTTC
TRBV14	NA	TRBJ2-2	once	CASSFLQGNTGELFF	TGTGCCAGCAGCTTTCTCCAGGGGAACACCGGGGAGCTGTTTTTT
TRBV2	NA	TRBJ2-5	NA	CASSLSSAQETQYF	TGTGCCAGCAGTTTATCAAGTGCTCAAGAGACCCAGTACTTC
TRBV12-3/TRBV12-4	NA	TRBJ2-7	NA	CASSVYTGNPSSYEQYF	TGTGCCAGCAGTGTATATACGGGGAATCCGAGCTCCTACGAGCAGTACTTC
TRBV30	NA	TRBJ1-6	few	CAWSSTVHSPLHF	TGTGCCTGGAGTTCGACAGTTCATTCACCCCTCCACTTT
TRBV9	TRBD1	TRBJ2-5	NA	CASSVISGTGRETQYF	TGTGCCAGCAGCGTGATATCCGGGACAGGGCGAGAGACCCAGTACTTC
TRBV6-1	NA	TRBJ1-2	NA	CASSVGAQTHGYTF	TGTGCCAGCAGTGTAGGGGCCCAGACCCATGGCTACACCTTC
TRBV20-1	NA	TRBJ1-1	many	CSARAQQAPNTEAFF	TGCAGTGCTAGAGCCCAACAGGCGCCGAACACTGAAGCTTTCTTT
TRBV29-1	NA	TRBJ2-5	many	CSVEGRQSETQYF	TGCAGCGTTGAGGGTAGACAGTCAGAGACCCAGTACTTC
TRBV20-1	NA	TRBJ1-2	many	CSPGQGIGYTF	TGCAGTCCAGGGCAGGGGATCGGCTACACCTTC
TRBV2	TRBD2	TRBJ2-7	once	CASSELGLGHYEQYF	TGTGCCAGCAGTGAACTGGGACTAGGGCACTACGAGCAGTACTTC
TRBV2	NA	TRBJ2-5	NA	CASTDWGKDQPQYF	TGTGCCAGCACCGACTGGGGGAAAGATCAGCCCCAGTACTTC
TRBV20-1	NA	TRBJ1-5	many	CSARDGAGSQPQHF	TGCAGTGCTAGAGATGGGGCCGGTAGTCAGCCCCAGCATTTT
TRBV20-1	NA	TRBJ1-2	NA	CSARYRTEYGYTF	TGCAGTGCTAGATACCGGACGGAGTATGGCTACACCTTC
TRBV5-1	NA	TRBJ1-3	NA	CASSLDNLLGNTIYF	TGCGCCAGCAGCTTGGATAATCTGCTTGGAAACACCATATATTTT
TRBV10-3	TRBD1	TRBJ2-7	NA	CAATGTGQPYEQYF	TGTGCCGCAACCGGGACAGGGCAACCCTACGAGCAGTACTTC
TRBV7-3	TRBD1	TRBJ2-5	NA	CASSRTGGGETQYF	TGTGCCAGCAGTAGGACAGGGGGAGGAGAGACCCAGTACTTC
TRBV29-1	NA	TRBJ1-1	NA	CSVVSPRTEAFF	TGCAGCGTTGTGAGCCCGAGAACTGAAGCTTTCTTT
TRBV20-1	NA	TRBJ1-5	many	CSARWGIDQPQHF	TGCAGTGCTAGATGGGGGATCGATCAGCCCCAGCATTTT